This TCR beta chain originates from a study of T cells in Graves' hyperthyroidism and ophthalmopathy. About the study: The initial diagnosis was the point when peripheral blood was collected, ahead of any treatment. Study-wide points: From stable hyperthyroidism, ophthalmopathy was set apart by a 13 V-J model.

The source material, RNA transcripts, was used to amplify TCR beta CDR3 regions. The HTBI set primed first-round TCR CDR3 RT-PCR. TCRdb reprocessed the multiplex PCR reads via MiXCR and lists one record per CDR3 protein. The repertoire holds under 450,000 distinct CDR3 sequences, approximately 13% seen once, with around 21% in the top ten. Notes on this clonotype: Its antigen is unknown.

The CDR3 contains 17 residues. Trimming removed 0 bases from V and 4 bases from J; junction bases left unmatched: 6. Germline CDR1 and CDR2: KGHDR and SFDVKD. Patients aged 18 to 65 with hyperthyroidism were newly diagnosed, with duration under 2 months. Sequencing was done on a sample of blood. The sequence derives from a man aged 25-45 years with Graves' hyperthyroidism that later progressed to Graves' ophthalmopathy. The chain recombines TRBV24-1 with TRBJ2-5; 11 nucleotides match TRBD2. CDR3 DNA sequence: TGTGCCACCAGTGATTTGCAGGGTAGCGGGGGGGCAGAGACCCAGTACTTC. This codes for CATSDLQGSGGAETQYF.